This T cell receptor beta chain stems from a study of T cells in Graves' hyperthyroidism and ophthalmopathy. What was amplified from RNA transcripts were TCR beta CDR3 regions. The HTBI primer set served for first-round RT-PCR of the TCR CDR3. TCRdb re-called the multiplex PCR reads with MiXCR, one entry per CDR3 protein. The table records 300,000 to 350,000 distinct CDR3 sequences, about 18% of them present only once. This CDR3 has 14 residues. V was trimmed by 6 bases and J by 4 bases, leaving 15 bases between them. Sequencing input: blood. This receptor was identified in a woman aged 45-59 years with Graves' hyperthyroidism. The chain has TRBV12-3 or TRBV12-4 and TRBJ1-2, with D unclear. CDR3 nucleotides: TGTGCCAGCAGCGTAGGACCCGGGGTCTATGGCTACACCTTC. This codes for CASSVGPGVYGYTF.